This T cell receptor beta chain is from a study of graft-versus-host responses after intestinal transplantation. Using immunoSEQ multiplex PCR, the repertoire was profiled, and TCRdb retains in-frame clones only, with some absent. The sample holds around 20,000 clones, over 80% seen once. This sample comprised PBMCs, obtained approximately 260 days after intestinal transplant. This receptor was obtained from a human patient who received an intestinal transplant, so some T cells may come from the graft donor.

CDR3: CASSQEWQEGYEQYF. CDR3 coding DNA: TGCGCCAGCAGCCAAGAGTGGCAGGAGGGCTACGAGCAGTACTTC. The chain carries TRBV4-1 and TRBJ2-7; D is perhaps TRBD2 (6 bases). Per germline, CDR1 MGHRA and CDR2 YSYEKL. The CDR3 extends over 15 amino acids. V gave up 0 bases and J gave up 3 bases, with 12 bases separating them.